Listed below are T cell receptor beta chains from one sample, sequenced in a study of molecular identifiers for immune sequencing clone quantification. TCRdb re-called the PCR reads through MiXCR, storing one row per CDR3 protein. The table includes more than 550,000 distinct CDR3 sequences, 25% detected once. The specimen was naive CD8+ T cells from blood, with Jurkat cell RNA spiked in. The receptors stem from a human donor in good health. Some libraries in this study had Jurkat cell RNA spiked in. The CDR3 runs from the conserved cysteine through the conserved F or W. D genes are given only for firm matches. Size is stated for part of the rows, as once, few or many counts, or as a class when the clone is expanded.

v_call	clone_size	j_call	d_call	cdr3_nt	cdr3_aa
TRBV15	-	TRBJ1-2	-	TGTGCCGCCAGCAGAGACCGACTGACTAACTATGGCTACACCTTC	CAASRDRLTNYGYTF
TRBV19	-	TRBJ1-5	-	TGTGCCAGTAGTGTCTCATCCAGAACTAGCAATCAGCCCCAGCATTTT	CASSVSSRTSNQPQHF
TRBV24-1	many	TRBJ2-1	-	TGTGCCACCAGTGATTTGGAGGAGGGGCCGGGTGAGCAGTTCTTC	CATSDLEEGPGEQFF
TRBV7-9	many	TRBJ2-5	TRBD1	TGTGCCAGCAGCGCATGGGACAGGGAAGAGACCCAGTACTTC	CASSAWDREETQYF
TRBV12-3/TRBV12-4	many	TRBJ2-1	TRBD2	TGTGCCACTGCGATTGTAGCGGGGAGCTACAATGAGCAGTTCTTC	CATAIVAGSYNEQFF
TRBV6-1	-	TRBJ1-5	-	TGTGCCAGCAGTGCCCCCCCCGCAGGGGCCCATCAGCCCCAGCATTTT	CASSAPPAGAHQPQHF
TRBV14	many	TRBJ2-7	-	TGTGCCAGCAGCCACGGTAGGGCCTACGAGCAGTACTTC	CASSHGRAYEQYF
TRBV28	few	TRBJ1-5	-	TGTGCCAGTAAACAGGGAATTCAGCCCCAGCATTTT	CASKQGIQPQHF
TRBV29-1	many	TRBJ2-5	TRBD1	TGCAGTAGACAGGGGTCGGACCAAGAGACCCAGTACTTC	CSRQGSDQETQYF
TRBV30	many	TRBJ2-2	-	TGTGCCAGGAGTAATGGAGCTGGGACCGGGGAGCTGTTTTTT	CARSNGAGTGELFF
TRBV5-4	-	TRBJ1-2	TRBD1	TGTGCCAGCAGCTTTCCAGGACAGGGGAGATATGGCTACACCTTC	CASSFPGQGRYGYTF
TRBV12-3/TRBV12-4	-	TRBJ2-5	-	TGTGCCAGCAGTAATGAGGATGGGGAGACCCAGTACTTC	CASSNEDGETQYF
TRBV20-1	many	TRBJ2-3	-	TGCAGTGCAGAGGACAGCGGTACGCAGTATTTT	CSAEDSGTQYF
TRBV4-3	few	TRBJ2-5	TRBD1	TGCGCCAGCAGCCAAGATCATACAGGGGGCATGGAGACCCAGTACTTC	CASSQDHTGGMETQYF
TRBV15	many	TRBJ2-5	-	TGTGCCACCAGCAGAGATTTGACAGAACAAGAGACCCAGTACTTC	CATSRDLTEQETQYF
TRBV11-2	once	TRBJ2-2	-	TGTGCCAGCAGCTCATACGGGACAACGAGCACCGGGGAGCTGTTTTTT	CASSSYGTTSTGELFF
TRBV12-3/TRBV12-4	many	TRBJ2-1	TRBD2	TGTGCCAGCAGCTTCCTAGCGGGAGTCGCGGGTGAGCAGTTCTTC	CASSFLAGVAGEQFF
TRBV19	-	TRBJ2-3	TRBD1	TGTGCCAGTAGTGAACAGCACAGGGGGCCAGATACGCAGTATTTT	CASSEQHRGPDTQYF
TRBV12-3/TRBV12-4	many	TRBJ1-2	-	TGTGCCAGCAGTGCCCCTGACAGGCCCAGCTATGGCTACACCTTC	CASSAPDRPSYGYTF
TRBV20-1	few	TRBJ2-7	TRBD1	TGCAGTGCTGGCCGGGACAGGAGAGACTACGAGCAGTACTTC	CSAGRDRRDYEQYF
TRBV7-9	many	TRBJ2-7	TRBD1	TGTGCCAGCAGCTTACGGGGACAGTCCTACGAGCAGTACTTC	CASSLRGQSYEQYF
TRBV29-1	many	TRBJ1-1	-	TGCAGCGCGTCACCAGGGAACACTGAAGCTTTCTTT	CSASPGNTEAFF
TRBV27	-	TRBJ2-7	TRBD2	TGTGCCAGCAGTCTCTACCTAGCGGGGGAGCAGTACTTC	CASSLYLAGEQYF
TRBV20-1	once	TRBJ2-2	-	TGCAGTGCTAGATCTGTGGGGGCTGGCACCGGGGAGCTGTTTTTT	CSARSVGAGTGELFF
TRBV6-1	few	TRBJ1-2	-	TGTGCCAGCAGTGAAGATCGGGGGGTCTACTATGGCTACACCTTC	CASSEDRGVYYGYTF
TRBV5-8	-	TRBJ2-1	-	TGTGCCAGCTCCACCGGCACAACTTACTCCTACAATGGGCAGTTCTTC	CASSTGTTYSYNGQFF
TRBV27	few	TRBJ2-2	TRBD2	TGTGCCAGTACCCCGGGACTAGCGGGAGGGCCTTCGGCCGGGGAGCTGTTTTTT	CASTPGLAGGPSAGELFF
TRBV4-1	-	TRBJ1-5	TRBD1	TGCGCCAGCAGCCAAGGGACAGGGCTCGCTCCGCCCCCGCATTTT	CASSQGTGLAPPPHF
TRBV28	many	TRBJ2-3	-	TGTGCCAGCAGTTTAACGGAACAAAGCACAGATACGCAGTATTTT	CASSLTEQSTDTQYF
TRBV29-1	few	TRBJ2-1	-	TGCAGCGTGAGGCCGCAGGGGAATGAGCAGTTCTTC	CSVRPQGNEQFF
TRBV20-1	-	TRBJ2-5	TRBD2	TGCAGTGCTAGAGCCGAGGGCGGGGGATCACAAAAGCCCCAGTACTTC	CSARAEGGGSQKPQYF
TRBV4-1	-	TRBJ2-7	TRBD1	TGCGCCAGCAGCCAGTGGGGGACAGGACAGGGTAGGTACGAGCAGTACTTC	CASSQWGTGQGRYEQYF
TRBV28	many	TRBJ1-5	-	TGTGCCAGCAGTTTAGGGGCCGGGGGGCCCCAGCATTTT	CASSLGAGGPQHF
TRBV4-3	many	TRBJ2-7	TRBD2	TGCGCCAGCAGCCAAGATACTAGCGGGAACTACGAGCAGTACTTC	CASSQDTSGNYEQYF
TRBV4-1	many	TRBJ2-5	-	TGCGCCAGCAGCCAAGACGGATACCAAGAGACCCAGTACTTC	CASSQDGYQETQYF
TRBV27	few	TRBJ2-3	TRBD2	TGTGCCAGCAGTTTAATCCCCCCTTTATTGAGCGGGGGGGTCACAGATACGCAGTATTTT	CASSLIPPLLSGGVTDTQYF
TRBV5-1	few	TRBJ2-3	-	TGCGCCAGCAGACTATTCACTAGCACAGATACGCAGTATTTT	CASRLFTSTDTQYF
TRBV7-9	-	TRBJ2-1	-	TGTGCCAGCAGTCGACCCGGGACAAACTACGATGAGCAGTTCTTC	CASSRPGTNYDEQFF
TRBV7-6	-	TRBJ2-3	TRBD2	TGTGCCAGCAATAAACTAGCGGGAGGGCCGATAGATACGCAGTATTTT	CASNKLAGGPIDTQYF
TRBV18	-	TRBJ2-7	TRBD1	TGTGCCAGCTCACCACTACAGGGGGGCGAGCAGTACTTC	CASSPLQGGEQYF
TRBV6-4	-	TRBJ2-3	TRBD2	TGTGCCAGCAGTGACCTAGCGGGGGCCCTCACAGATACGCAGTATTTT	CASSDLAGALTDTQYF
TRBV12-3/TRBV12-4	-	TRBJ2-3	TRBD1	TGTGCCAGCGGTCCAACTCCGGGACAGGGGGCCCTTGGAGATACGCAGTATTTT	CASGPTPGQGALGDTQYF
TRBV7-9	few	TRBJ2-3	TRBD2	TGTGCCAGCAGCAAGACTAGCGGGTACACAGATACGCAGTATTTT	CASSKTSGYTDTQYF
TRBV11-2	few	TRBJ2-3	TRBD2	TGTGCCAGCAGCAAACTAGCGGGGGCGGTCGCAGATACGCAGTATTTT	CASSKLAGAVADTQYF
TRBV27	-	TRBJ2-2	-	TGTGCCAGCAGTTTATTGGGATCCGGGGAGCTGTTTTTT	CASSLLGSGELFF
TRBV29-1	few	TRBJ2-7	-	TGCAGCGTCGCAGGGCTTGAAATCTACGAGCAGTACTTC	CSVAGLEIYEQYF
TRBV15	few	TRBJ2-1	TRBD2	TGTGCCACCCGTACCGGACTAGCGCCGTTGGATGAGCAGTTCTTC	CATRTGLAPLDEQFF
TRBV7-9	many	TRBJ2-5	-	TGTGCCAGCAGCTTGGACACGGACTCGTACCAAGAGACCCAGTACTTC	CASSLDTDSYQETQYF
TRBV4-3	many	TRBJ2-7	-	TGCGCCAGCAGCCAAGATATCCCAGGAAACTACGAGCAGTACTTC	CASSQDIPGNYEQYF
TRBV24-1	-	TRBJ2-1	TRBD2	TGTGCCACCAGTGATTCCACTAGCGTCGAGCAGTTCTTC	CATSDSTSVEQFF
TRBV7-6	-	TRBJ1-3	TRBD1	TGTGCCAGCAGCTGGGACAGGGATCTCCCTGGAAACACCATATATTTT	CASSWDRDLPGNTIYF
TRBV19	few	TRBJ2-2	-	TGTGCCAGTAGTATGGGGACTCGCGGGCCCGGGGAGCTGTTTTTT	CASSMGTRGPGELFF
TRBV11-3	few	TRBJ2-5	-	TGTGCCAGCAGCCGCGAGGGCCCCCCCCAGTACTTC	CASSREGPPQYF
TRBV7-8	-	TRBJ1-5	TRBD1	TGTGCCAGCAGCTTAGGTACAGGGGGTACCAATCAGCCCCAGCATTTT	CASSLGTGGTNQPQHF
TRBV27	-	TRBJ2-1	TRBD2	TGTGCCAGCAGTTTGTCAGCGGGAGAGGGCTACAATGAGCAGTTCTTC	CASSLSAGEGYNEQFF
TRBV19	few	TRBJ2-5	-	TGTGCCAGTAGCAACACGGGACGGGGCCAAGAGACCCAGTACTTC	CASSNTGRGQETQYF